Each of the 27 T cell receptor beta chains below was sequenced from the same sample in a study of cytomegalovirus exposure and HLA in healthy donors. 13 Jbeta primers and 60 Vbeta primers were used for the PCR. Sequenced by immunoSEQ multiplex PCR; TCRdb stores in-frame clones only, minus some. The sample gives some 180,000 clones, approximately 80% of which show up once; about 1.3% is in the top ten. Sequencing was performed on PBMCs. All receptors derive from a girl aged 2 to 9 in good health and CMV-seropositive.

V usage is TRBV28 and J usage is TRBJ1-4; D remains ambiguous. Trimming removed 4 bases from V and 7 bases from J, with 4 bases in between. The CDR3 has 11 amino acids. Germline loops: CDR1 MDHEN, CDR2 SYDVKM. CDR3 loop: CASSSSEKLFF. The CDR3 DNA follows: TGTGCCAGCAGTTCGAGTGAAAAACTGTTTTTT.

The chain joins TRBV30 to TRBJ2-5; 14 nucleotides line up with TRBD2. With V trimmed by 2 bases and J by 3 bases, 5 bases remained unmatched. Germline values: CDR1 GTSNPN, CDR2 SVGIG (reference sequence). There are 16 residues in the CDR3. The chain's CDR3 is CAWSKPGLAGEETQYF. The CDR3 DNA sequence: TGTGCCTGGAGTAAACCGGGACTAGCGGGGGAAGAGACCCAGTACTTC.

This chain links TRBV7-2 with TRBJ2-1; 8 nucleotides match TRBD2. CDR1 and CDR2 (germline): SGHTA, FQGNSA. CDR3 size: 13 residues. J lost 8 bases, V lost 5 bases, and 5 bases had no gene match. In DNA, the CDR3 is TGTGCCAGCAGCCCCCCCGGGGGGGATGAGCAGTTCTTC. The encoded protein is CASSPPGGDEQFF.

Written as DNA, the CDR3 is TGCGCCAGCAGCCAAGATCGAACAGGGGGCCCAGATACGCAGTATTTT. Protein product: CASSQDRTGGPDTQYF. V usage is TRBV4-1 and J usage is TRBJ2-3, with 9 bases aligning to TRBD1. CDR1 MGHRA and CDR2 YSYEKL come from the germline V gene. V shed 0 bases and J 4 bases; nucleotides not matched to a gene: 5. CDR3 length equals 16 residues.

This clone was counted only a few times. The chain has TRBV28 and TRBJ2-7; TRBD2 agrees at 8 bases. CDR3 length: 15 residues. Per the germline V gene, CDR1 is MDHEN and CDR2 is SYDVKM. J was trimmed by 3 bases and V by 5 bases; bases with no gene match: 9. The CDR3 DNA is TGTGCCAGCAGTACCACTAGCGGAGGGGTCTACGAGCAGTACTTC. Translation: CASSTTSGGVYEQYF. Based on the CDR3 plus reference TRBV28 and TRBJ2-7, the full variable domain is DVKVTQSSRYLVKRTGEKVFLECVQDMDHENMFWYRQDPGLGLRLIYFSYDVKMKEKGDIPEGYSVSREKKERFSLILESASTNQTSMYLCASSTTSGGVYEQYFGPGTRLTVT.

The genes are TRBV18 and TRBJ2-1; 7 nucleotides match TRBD2. The junction had 8 bases not matched to a gene; V was cut back by 0 bases and J by 0 bases. CDR1 is KGHSH, CDR2 LQKENI, per germline. The CDR3 runs 18 residues. The CDR3 bases are TGTGCCAGCTCACCACCGTTGGGGGGAGGGCTCTCCTACAATGAGCAGTTCTTC. Encoded protein: CASSPPLGGGLSYNEQFF.

This chain links TRBV27 with TRBJ2-7; 8 bases map to TRBD1. Unmatched junction bases numbered 14, after V lost 3 bases and J lost 4 bases. The germline CDR1 and CDR2 sequences are MNHEY and SMNVEV (reference sequence). This CDR3 comprises 17 residues. The CDR3 loop is CASSLFGVTGERYEQYF. The DNA of the CDR3 is TGTGCCAGCAGTTTGTTTGGAGTGACAGGGGAACGATACGAGCAGTACTTC.

This chain connects TRBV27 to TRBJ2-3; D is possibly TRBD2 (5 bases). The germline CDR1 and CDR2 sequences are MNHEY and SMNVEV (reference sequence). The V and J ends lost 5 bases and 4 bases respectively, with 13 bases between them. The CDR3 covers 14 residues. CDR3 coding DNA: TGTGCCAGCAGTCCAAACGGGGTCCCAGATACGCAGTATTTT. This codes for CASSPNGVPDTQYF.

J is TRBJ1-1 and V is TRBV6-5; 7 bases fit TRBD1. The CDR3 loop spans 11 amino acids. Germline assignment: CDR1 MNHEY and CDR2 SVGAGI. The J segment lost 4 bases and the V segment lost 11 bases, leaving 4 bases of the junction unmatched. CDR3 nucleotide sequence: TGTGCCTCCCAGGGGGGCACTGAAGCTTTCTTT. Translated, it gives CASQGGTEAFF.

This clone was detected only a few times. The CDR3 loop reads CASSIGGLQETQYF. CDR3 in DNA: TGTGCCAGTAGTATTGGCGGGCTCCAAGAGACCCAGTACTTC. J is TRBJ2-5 and V is TRBV19, with D perhaps TRBD2 (5 bases). V dropped 3 bases and J dropped 1 base, with 9 bases sitting between them. Germline V gene data show CDR1 as LNHDA and CDR2 as SQIVND (reference sequence). The CDR3 runs to 14 residues.

The table lists this clone with a few counts. The rearrangement links TRBV10-3 to TRBJ1-4; a weak D match, TRBD1 (5 bases). The CDR3 sequence is 16 residues long. The germline V gene has CDR1 ENHRY and CDR2 SYGVKD. Trimming pared 3 bases from V and 3 bases from J, leaving 14 bases between. The CDR3 reads CAISDSGGLANEKLFF. CDR3 DNA sequence: TGTGCCATCAGTGATTCCGGGGGTCTTGCTAATGAAAAACTGTTTTTT.

The chain joins TRBV7-9 to TRBJ2-5; D is possibly TRBD2 (6 bases). The CDR3 covers 17 residues. Germline lookup yields CDR1 SEHNR and CDR2 FQNEAQ (reference sequence). Trimming removed 5 bases from V and 2 bases from J, with 21 bases in between. The CDR3 sequence is CASSPRLIAGTQETQYF. CDR3 DNA sequence: TGTGCCAGCAGCCCTCGTCTGATCGCGGGGACTCAAGAGACCCAGTACTTC.

V is TRBV29-1 and J is TRBJ2-5; 9 bases agree with TRBD1. The DNA end is more similar to TRBJ2-7, so the J call may be wrong. CDR1 and CDR2 (germline): SQVTM, ANQGSEA. This CDR3 has 16 residues. CDR3 sequence: CSASPTGTGPSYEQYF. The CDR3 DNA is TGCAGCGCCTCCCCGACCGGGACAGGGCCATCCTACGAGCAGTACTTC.

The V gene is TRBV7-9, the J gene TRBJ2-1, with D perhaps TRBD1 (6 bases). Germline loops: CDR1 SEHNR, CDR2 FQNEAQ (reference sequence). Trimming took 0 bases from V and 4 from J, leaving 16 bases between them. The CDR3 is 17 residues long. The CDR3 nucleotides read TGTGCCAGCAGCTTAGCTACCGGGACACGGACTTACAATGAGCAGTTCTTC. It yields the protein CASSLATGTRTYNEQFF.

The chain employs TRBV11-3 and TRBJ1-2, with a possible D match to TRBD1 (5 bases). Trimming took off 5 bases at V and 8 bases at J, with 15 bases between the two ends. This CDR3 has 13 amino acids. Germline-derived CDR1 and CDR2 are SGHNT and YENEEA. The CDR3 is CASSPFYRQGYTF. CDR3 bases: TGTGCCAGCAGCCCCTTCTACAGGCAAGGCTACACCTTC.

This clone showed up just once. The chain has TRBV19 and TRBJ2-1; 8 positions match TRBD2. CDR1 is LNHDA, CDR2 SQIVND, per germline (reference sequence). This CDR3 has 17 residues. V shed 2 bases, J shed 2 bases, and the junction held 8 bases outside the gene matches. CDR3 region: CASSISGGWTTYNEQFF. The CDR3 DNA reads as TGTGCCAGTAGTATAAGCGGGGGCTGGACCACCTACAATGAGCAGTTCTTC.

The rearrangement links TRBV6-4 to TRBJ2-3; 10 bases are shared with TRBD2. CDR1 is MRHNA, CDR2 SNTAGT, per germline. V trimming: 3 bases; J trimming: 4 bases; junction bases outside the gene matches: 1. The CDR3 length is 14 residues. This CDR3 reads CASSESGGADTQYF. The CDR3 DNA reads TGTGCCAGCAGTGAAAGCGGGGGGGCAGATACGCAGTATTTT.

The rearrangement uses TRBV15 and TRBJ1-3; the D is unclear. There are 17 residues in the CDR3. V dropped 0 bases and J dropped 0 bases, with 12 bases sitting between them. Germline-derived CDR1 and CDR2 are LNHNV and YYDKDF (reference sequence). The CDR3 here is CATSRDFEASSGNTIYF. The DNA for the CDR3 is TGTGCCACCAGCAGAGATTTTGAGGCGAGCTCTGGAAACACCATATATTTT. Using reference TRBV15 and TRBJ1-3 for the parts outside the CDR3, the full variable domain is DAMVIQNPRYQVTQFGKPVTLSCSQTLNHNVMYWYQQKSSQAPKLLFHYYDKDFNNEADTPDNFQSRRPNTSFCFLDIRSPGLGDTAMYLCATSRDFEASSGNTIYFGEGSWLTVV.

Points on this clone: The junction departs from germline at one end; a sequencing error may be responsible. The chain combines TRBV5-1 with TRBJ2-3, with 10 bases lining up with TRBD1. The CDR3 spans 15 residues. The V gene's germline CDR1 is SGHRS and CDR2 YFSETQ. The CDR3 region is CASRLGTGGTDTQYF. CDR3 sequence (DNA): TGCGCCAGCAGATTGGGGACAGGGGGCACAGATACGCAGTATTTT. The whole variable domain, remainder taken from reference TRBV5-1 and TRBJ2-3, is KAGVTQTPRYLIKTRGQQVTLSCSPISGHRSVSWYQQTPGQGLQFLFEYFSETQRNKGNFPGRFSGRQFSNSRSEMNVSTLELGDSALYLCASRLGTGGTDTQYFGPGTRLTVL.

The gene calls are TRBV19 and TRBJ2-7; 7 nucleotides match TRBD1. The length of the CDR3 is 15 residues. Germline assignment: CDR1 LNHDA and CDR2 SQIVND (reference sequence). After removal of 3 bases from V and 0 bases from J, the junction contained 5 bases not matched to a gene. CDR3 in DNA: TGTGCCAGTAGTATCGGGACAGCCAACTCCTACGAGCAGTACTTC. This codes for CASSIGTANSYEQYF.

The CDR3 protein is CASSHAAGGGFEQFF. The CDR3 nucleotides read TGCGCCAGCAGCCACGCGGCGGGCGGTGGATTTGAGCAGTTCTTC. This chain joins TRBV4-1 and TRBJ2-1, with D perhaps matching TRBD2 (5 bases). The CDR3 length is 15 residues. The germline V and J ends were trimmed by 3 bases and 9 bases, with 18 bases remaining between them. Germline V gene sequence: CDR1 MGHRA, CDR2 YSYEKL.

The V and J genes are TRBV29-1 and TRBJ2-1; 16 nucleotides agree with TRBD2. Trimming removed 7 bases from V and 10 bases from J; junction bases left unmatched: 4. This CDR3 has 13 residues. Germline CDR1 is SQVTM and CDR2 is ANQGSEA. CDR3 DNA: TGCAGCGGGGGACTAGCGGGAGGGCGCGAGCAGTTCTTC. Translated: CSGGLAGGREQFF.

The chain links TRBV28 to TRBJ1-2; no definite D call. The CDR3 is 18 amino acids. In germline, CDR1 is MDHEN, CDR2 SYDVKM. The ends were cut back, 5 bases at V and 6 bases at J, with 28 bases in the middle. Here the CDR3 reads CASSATMPSWELPHGYTF. Written as DNA, the CDR3 is TGTGCCAGCAGTGCAACTATGCCCTCTTGGGAGCTACCCCATGGCTACACCTTC.

This sequence joins TRBV12-5 and TRBJ1-1, with TRBD1 matching over 8 bases. The CDR3 runs to 14 residues. The germline gives CDR1 LGHNT, CDR2 FRNRAP. The ends lost 4 bases at V and 1 base at J; junction bases unmatched: 2. In DNA form, the CDR3 reads TGTGCTAGTGGTTCCGGGACAGGGAACACTGAAGCTTTCTTT. It encodes CASGSGTGNTEAFF. The full variable domain, with the rest looked up from reference TRBV12-5 and TRBJ1-1, is DARVTQTPRHKVTEMGQEVTMRCQPILGHNTVFWYRQTMMQGLELLAYFRNRAPLDDSGMPKDRFSAEMPDATLATLKIQPSEPRDSAVYFCASGSGTGNTEAFFGQGTRLTVV.

This rearrangement joins TRBV6-1 to TRBJ1-1; D might be TRBD1 (5 bases). The CDR3 sequence is 11 residues long. The germline gives CDR1 MNHNS, CDR2 SASEGT. V gave up 5 bases and J gave up 7 bases, with 8 bases separating them. This chain's CDR3 is CASSHDSEAFF. The CDR3 DNA sequence: TGTGCCAGCAGTCACGACAGTGAAGCTTTCTTT.

The chain couples TRBV19 to TRBJ1-1, with D possibly matching TRBD1 (6 bases). Trimming removed 5 bases at V and 1 base at J, with 17 bases between. This CDR3 is 16 amino acids long. CDR1 is LNHDA, CDR2 SQIVND, per germline (reference sequence). The CDR3 spells CASSPPTGEANTEAFF. CDR3 DNA sequence: TGTGCCAGTAGTCCTCCGACAGGAGAGGCGAACACTGAAGCTTTCTTT. The complete variable domain, with remaining parts taken from reference TRBV19 and TRBJ1-1, reads DGGITQSPKYLFRKEGQNVTLSCEQNLNHDAMYWYRQDPGQGLRLIYYSQIVNDFQKGDIAEGYSVSREKKESFPLTVTSAQKNPTAFYLCASSPPTGEANTEAFFGQGTRLTVV.

The rearrangement joins TRBV11-2 to TRBJ1-1; D not certain. The length of the CDR3 is 13 residues. CDR1 and CDR2 from the germline V gene are SGHAT and FQNNGV. V lost 1 base to trimming and J lost 4 bases, with 7 bases between them. Here the CDR3 DNA reads TGTGCCAGCAGCTTAGCCCAGTTCACTGAAGCTTTCTTT. Translation gives CASSLAQFTEAFF.